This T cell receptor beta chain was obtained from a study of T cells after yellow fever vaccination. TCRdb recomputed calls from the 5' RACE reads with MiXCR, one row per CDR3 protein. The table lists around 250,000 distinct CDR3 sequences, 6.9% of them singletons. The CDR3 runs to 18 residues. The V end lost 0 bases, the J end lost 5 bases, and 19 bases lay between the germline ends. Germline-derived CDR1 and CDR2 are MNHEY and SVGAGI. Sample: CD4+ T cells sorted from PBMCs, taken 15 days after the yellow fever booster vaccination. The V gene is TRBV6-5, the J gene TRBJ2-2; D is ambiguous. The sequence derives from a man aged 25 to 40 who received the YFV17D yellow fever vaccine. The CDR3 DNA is TGTGCCAGCAGTTACTCTGGACGGCCCTCTTTTTATACCGGGGAGCTGTTTTTT. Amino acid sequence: CASSYSGRPSFYTGELFF.